This is a list of T cell receptor beta chains from one sample in a study of blood T cell repertoires in COVID-19. Repertoires were generated with immunoSEQ multiplex PCR, while TCRdb's copy carries only in-frame clones and drops some. The repertoire holds roughly 200,000 clones, 83% seen once, with around 4.6% in the top ten. Material for sequencing was PBMCs or T cells enriched from blood (not recorded which). All receptors come from a woman between 50 and 59 years old who had been exposed to COVID-19. The CDR3 runs from the conserved cysteine through the conserved F or W. D genes are given only for firm matches. Clone size is given for some rows only: seen once, a few or many times, or a class if the clone is expanded.

CDR3nt: TGTGCCACCAGTGACCAGACAGGGTATGGCTACACCTTC; CDR3aa: CATSDQTGYGYTF; v_gene: TRBV24-1; j_gene: TRBJ1-2; d_gene: TRBD1; abundance: -
CDR3nt: TGTGCCAGCAGTGAACAGGGGGCGCGAGGCACTGAAGCTTTCTTT; CDR3aa: CASSEQGARGTEAFF; v_gene: TRBV2; j_gene: TRBJ1-1; d_gene: TRBD1; abundance: many
CDR3nt: TGTGCCTGGAGGGGTGACTTCGGGCCCACGGGGAGGCATGGCTACACCTTC; CDR3aa: CAWRGDFGPTGRHGYTF; v_gene: TRBV30; j_gene: TRBJ1-2; d_gene: -; abundance: -
CDR3nt: TGTGCCAGCAGTTCTCCCCCGGCTGGAAACACCATATATTTT; CDR3aa: CASSSPPAGNTIYF; v_gene: TRBV6-5; j_gene: TRBJ1-3; d_gene: -; abundance: -
CDR3nt: TGTGCCAGCACTAAGGACAGGGTGGAGACCCAGTACTTC; CDR3aa: CASTKDRVETQYF; v_gene: TRBV6-5; j_gene: TRBJ2-5; d_gene: TRBD1; abundance: -
CDR3nt: TGTGCTCTACAGGGGGCCTCTGAAGCTTTCTTT; CDR3aa: CALQGASEAFF; v_gene: TRBV30; j_gene: TRBJ1-1; d_gene: TRBD1; abundance: -
CDR3nt: TGCGCCAGCAGCCAAGACTCCCGCTCCTACAATGAGCAGTTCTTC; CDR3aa: CASSQDSRSYNEQFF; v_gene: TRBV4-1; j_gene: TRBJ2-1; d_gene: -; abundance: -
CDR3nt: TGTGCCAGCAGTTACACTAGCGGGGGGGCCCGTAACTACGAGCAGTACTTC; CDR3aa: CASSYTSGGARNYEQYF; v_gene: TRBV6-2/TRBV6-3; j_gene: TRBJ2-7; d_gene: TRBD2; abundance: -
CDR3nt: TGTGCCAGTACAGGGCTAGCGGGGGCAAACGGGGAGCTGTTTTTT; CDR3aa: CASTGLAGANGELFF; v_gene: TRBV19; j_gene: TRBJ2-2; d_gene: TRBD2; abundance: -
CDR3nt: TGTGCCTGGAGTGGGTCAGGCAAATCCTATGGCTACACCTTC; CDR3aa: CAWSGSGKSYGYTF; v_gene: TRBV30; j_gene: TRBJ1-2; d_gene: -; abundance: once
CDR3nt: TGTGCCAGCATCCGGGACAGGGGGAGGACTGAAGCTTTCTTT; CDR3aa: CASIRDRGRTEAFF; v_gene: TRBV7-9; j_gene: TRBJ1-1; d_gene: TRBD1; abundance: -
CDR3nt: TGTGCCATCAGTAAGGGGGCCGCCAGAGAACCCCAGCATTTT; CDR3aa: CAISKGAAREPQHF; v_gene: TRBV10-3; j_gene: TRBJ1-5; d_gene: TRBD1; abundance: -
CDR3nt: TGTGCCAGCAGCTTAGATGTGGGGGCTAGGGGCTACACCTTC; CDR3aa: CASSLDVGARGYTF; v_gene: TRBV7-2; j_gene: TRBJ1-2; d_gene: -; abundance: -
CDR3nt: TGTGCCAGCAGCTTCAGGGTTAATCAGCCCCAGCATTTT; CDR3aa: CASSFRVNQPQHF; v_gene: TRBV7-2; j_gene: TRBJ1-5; d_gene: -; abundance: -
CDR3nt: TGTGCCAGCAGTGAATCCGGGGATGGAAACACCATATATTTT; CDR3aa: CASSESGDGNTIYF; v_gene: TRBV6-1; j_gene: TRBJ1-3; d_gene: -; abundance: -
CDR3nt: TGTGCCAGCGGAGGGTCAGCCGAGAACACTGAAGCTTTCTTT; CDR3aa: CASGGSAENTEAFF; v_gene: TRBV13; j_gene: TRBJ1-1; d_gene: -; abundance: -
CDR3nt: TGTGCCACCCGCCGGAACGCGGGGGCACACTACGAGCAGTACTTC; CDR3aa: CATRRNAGAHYEQYF; v_gene: TRBV15; j_gene: TRBJ2-7; d_gene: -; abundance: many
CDR3nt: TGCAGCGTGGGCCCGGGGGGGGGCACCGGGGAGCTGTTTTTT; CDR3aa: CSVGPGGGTGELFF; v_gene: TRBV29-1; j_gene: TRBJ2-2; d_gene: TRBD2; abundance: once
CDR3nt: TGTGCCAGCAGCCCGCGACAGAGCCTGCCTTCAAAAGAGACCCAGTACTTC; CDR3aa: CASSPRQSLPSKETQYF; v_gene: TRBV7-6; j_gene: TRBJ2-5; d_gene: -; abundance: -
CDR3nt: TGTGCCAGCAGTTACAGGGGTGGGACTGAAGCTTTCTTT; CDR3aa: CASSYRGGTEAFF; v_gene: TRBV6-5; j_gene: TRBJ1-1; d_gene: -; abundance: -
CDR3nt: TGCGCCAGCAGCTTGGGACAGATCAACACTGAAGCTTTCTTT; CDR3aa: CASSLGQINTEAFF; v_gene: TRBV5-1; j_gene: TRBJ1-1; d_gene: -; abundance: -
CDR3nt: TGTGCCAGTAGTATAGAAAGGAGTCAGCCCCAGCATTTT; CDR3aa: CASSIERSQPQHF; v_gene: TRBV19; j_gene: TRBJ1-5; d_gene: -; abundance: -
CDR3nt: TGTGCCAGCAGTAAACCCGGACAGGGTCGGGGTGGAAACACCATATATTTT; CDR3aa: CASSKPGQGRGGNTIYF; v_gene: TRBV25-1; j_gene: TRBJ1-3; d_gene: TRBD1; abundance: -
CDR3nt: TGTGCCAGCAGTGCTACTTGGTCAGACAGGGCGAATAACTATGGCTACACCTTC; CDR3aa: CASSATWSDRANNYGYTF; v_gene: TRBV9; j_gene: TRBJ1-2; d_gene: TRBD1; abundance: -
CDR3nt: TGTGCCAGCAGAAGAGGTTTGGACTACGAGCAGTACTTC; CDR3aa: CASRRGLDYEQYF; v_gene: TRBV2; j_gene: TRBJ2-7; d_gene: -; abundance: -
CDR3nt: TGTGCCAGCAGCCCCGGACAAAATCAGCCCCAGCATTTT; CDR3aa: CASSPGQNQPQHF; v_gene: TRBV7-3; j_gene: TRBJ1-5; d_gene: -; abundance: -
CDR3nt: TGTGCCAGCAGTTTTGCGGCCCGCCAGTTCTTC; CDR3aa: CASSFAARQFF; v_gene: TRBV28; j_gene: TRBJ2-1; d_gene: -; abundance: -
CDR3nt: TGTGCCAGCAGTGTCTCGTATGCAGTTGATAATTCACCCCTCCACTTT; CDR3aa: CASSVSYAVDNSPLHF; v_gene: TRBV27; j_gene: TRBJ1-6; d_gene: -; abundance: -
CDR3nt: TGTGCCAGCAGCTCGGACAGGGGAGAGACCCAGTACTTC; CDR3aa: CASSSDRGETQYF; v_gene: TRBV11-3; j_gene: TRBJ2-5; d_gene: TRBD1; abundance: -
CDR3nt: TGCGCCAGCAGCCTTGGACTAGCGGGGGTCACAGATACGCAGTATTTT; CDR3aa: CASSLGLAGVTDTQYF; v_gene: TRBV5-1; j_gene: TRBJ2-3; d_gene: TRBD2; abundance: -
CDR3nt: TGCGCCAGCAGCGTCGACAGACAAGATGAAGCTTTCTTT; CDR3aa: CASSVDRQDEAFF; v_gene: TRBV5-1; j_gene: TRBJ1-1; d_gene: -; abundance: -